These 9 T cell receptor beta chains originate from one sample sequenced in a study of Ad26.COV2.S vaccination and SARS-CoV-2 variants. Described treatment: over 15 received Ad26.COV2.S at low or high dose, single or two shots; roughly 5 received placebo; per-sample allocation not given. Sampling took place 63 days after the first vaccine or placebo injection. The protocol was immunoSEQ multiplex PCR, while the TCRdb copy is restricted to in-frame clones and leaves out a portion. The sample contains around 420,000 clones, approximately 88% of which appear only once. The sample here was peripheral blood, taken in a trial of Ad26.COV2.S vaccine versus placebo. The receptors were gathered from a person aged 18 to 59 who received the Ad26.COV2.S COVID-19 vaccine or a placebo.

The rearrangement links TRBV5-5 to TRBJ1-1; D uncertain. Trimming stripped 4 bases from V and 1 base from J, with 11 bases between. The CDR3 totals 14 residues. In germline, CDR1 is SGHKS, CDR2 YYEKEE (reference sequence). In DNA form, the CDR3 reads TGTGCCAGCAGCCCACTTCAGAGGAACACTGAAGCTTTCTTT. It translates to CASSPLQRNTEAFF.

V and J are TRBV5-1 and TRBJ2-2, with 15 bases lining up with TRBD2. This CDR3 contains 18 residues. The germline CDR1 and CDR2 sequences are SGHRS and YFSETQ. Trimming removed 0 bases from V and 4 bases from J; junction bases left unmatched: 4. CDR3 coding DNA: TGCGCCAGCAGCTTGGCCCGGGGACTAGCGGGGGGCACCGGGGAGCTGTTTTTT. Translation: CASSLARGLAGGTGELFF.

The chain has TRBV19 and TRBJ2-5; 7 bases match TRBD2. The J segment lost 5 bases and the V segment lost 5 bases, leaving 8 bases of the junction unmatched. This CDR3 spans 14 amino acids. Germline V gene lookup returns CDR1 LNHDA and CDR2 SQIVND (reference sequence). The CDR3 loop is CASSFQTSMETQYF. In DNA form, the CDR3 reads TGTGCCAGTAGTTTCCAGACTAGCATGGAGACCCAGTACTTC.

The chain uses TRBV10-3 and TRBJ2-2, with D perhaps matching TRBD2 (6 bases). V was trimmed by 6 bases and J by 0 bases, leaving 8 bases between them. CDR3 length equals 14 residues. Germline loops: CDR1 ENHRY, CDR2 SYGVKD. CDR3: CAIREGSNTGELFF. The CDR3 DNA reads TGTGCCATCAGGGAGGGTTCGAACACCGGGGAGCTGTTTTTT.

The CDR3 loop reads CASSLVPGRNDSPLHF. In DNA, the CDR3 is TGTGCCAGCAGCTTGGTGCCGGGAAGGAATGATTCACCCCTCCACTTT. The chain employs TRBV5-5 and TRBJ1-6, with D uncertain. In germline, CDR1 is SGHKS, CDR2 YYEKEE (reference sequence). The CDR3 has 16 residues. The V and J ends lost 0 bases and 8 bases respectively, with 15 bases between them.

J is TRBJ2-5 and V is TRBV2; D remains ambiguous. The germline V gene encodes CDR1 SNHLY and CDR2 FYNNEI. CDR3 size: 14 residues. V shed 0 bases and J shed 2 bases, with 7 bases lying between them. The CDR3 reads CASSEAMGQETQYF. The CDR3 DNA reads as TGTGCCAGCAGTGAAGCGATGGGGCAAGAGACCCAGTACTTC.

The rearrangement links TRBV28 to TRBJ1-5; D not certain. Germline loops: CDR1 MDHEN, CDR2 SYDVKM. The length of the CDR3 is 15 residues. Trimming shortened V by 5 bases and J by 5 bases, and 16 bases separated the two germline ends. The CDR3 loop reads CASSEGRFSHQPQHF. CDR3 in DNA: TGTGCCAGCAGTGAAGGCAGGTTCTCGCATCAGCCCCAGCATTTT.

The J gene is TRBJ2-2, the V gene TRBV6-2 or TRBV6-3, with D perhaps matching TRBD2 (6 bases). Germline V gene lookup returns CDR1 MNHEY and CDR2 SVGEGT. CDR3 length equals 14 residues. V was cut by 5 bases and J by 2 bases, with 9 bases left in between. Here the CDR3 DNA reads TGTGCCAGCAGTCGGACTACTAACACCGGGGAGCTGTTTTTT. This codes for CASSRTTNTGELFF.

This rearrangement joins TRBV11-2 to TRBJ1-4; possibly TRBD1 for D (5 bases). The CDR3 is 15 amino acids. The germline CDR1 and CDR2 sequences are SGHAT and FQNNGV. V lost 2 bases and J lost 8, with 15 bases in between. The CDR3: CASSLQGRTREKLFF. CDR3 coding DNA: TGTGCCAGCAGCTTACAGGGACGAACTAGAGAAAAACTGTTTTTT.